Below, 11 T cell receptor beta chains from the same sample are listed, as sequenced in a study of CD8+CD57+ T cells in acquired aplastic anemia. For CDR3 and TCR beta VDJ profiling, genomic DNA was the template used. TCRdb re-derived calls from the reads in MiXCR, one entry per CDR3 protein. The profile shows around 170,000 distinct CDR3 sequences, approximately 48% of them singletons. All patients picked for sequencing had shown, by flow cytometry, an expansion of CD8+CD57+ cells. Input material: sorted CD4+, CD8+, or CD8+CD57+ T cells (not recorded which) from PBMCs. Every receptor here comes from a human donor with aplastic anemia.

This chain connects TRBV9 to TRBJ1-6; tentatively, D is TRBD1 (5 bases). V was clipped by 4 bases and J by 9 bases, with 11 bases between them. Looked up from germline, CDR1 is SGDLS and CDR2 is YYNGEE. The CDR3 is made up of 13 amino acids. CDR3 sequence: CASSQGQGSPLHF. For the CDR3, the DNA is TGTGCCAGCAGCCAGGGCCAGGGTTCACCCCTCCACTTT.

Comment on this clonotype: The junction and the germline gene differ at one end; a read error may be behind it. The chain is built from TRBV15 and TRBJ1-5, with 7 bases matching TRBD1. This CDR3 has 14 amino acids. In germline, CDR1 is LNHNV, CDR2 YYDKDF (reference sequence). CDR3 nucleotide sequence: TGTGCCACCAGTCCGACAGGGATATACCAGCTCCAGCATTTT. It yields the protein CATSPTGIYQLQHF.

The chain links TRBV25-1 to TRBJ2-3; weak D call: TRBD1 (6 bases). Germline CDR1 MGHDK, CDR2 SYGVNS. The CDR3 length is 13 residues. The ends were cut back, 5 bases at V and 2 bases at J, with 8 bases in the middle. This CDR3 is CASSRDNTDTQYF. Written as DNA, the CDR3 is TGTGCCAGCAGTAGGGACAACACAGATACGCAGTATTTT. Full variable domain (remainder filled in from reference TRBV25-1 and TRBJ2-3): EADIYQTPRYLVIGTGKKITLECSQTMGHDKMYWYQQDPGMELHLIHYSYGVNSTEKGDLSSESTVSRIRTEHFPLTLESARPSHTSQYLCASSRDNTDTQYFGPGTRLTVL.

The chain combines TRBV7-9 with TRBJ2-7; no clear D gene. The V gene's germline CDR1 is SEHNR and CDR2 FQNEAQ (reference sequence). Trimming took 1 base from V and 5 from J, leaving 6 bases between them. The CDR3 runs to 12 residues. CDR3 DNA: TGTGCCAGCAGCTTAGAGGGCAACGAGCAGTACTTC. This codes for CASSLEGNEQYF.

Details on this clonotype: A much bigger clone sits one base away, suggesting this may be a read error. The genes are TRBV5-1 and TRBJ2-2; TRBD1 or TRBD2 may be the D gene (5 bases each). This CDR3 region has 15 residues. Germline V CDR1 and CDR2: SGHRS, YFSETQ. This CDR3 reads CASGLGPLNTGELFF. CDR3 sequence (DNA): TGCGCCAGCGGCTTGGGACCCCTGAACACCGGGGAGCTGTTTTTT.

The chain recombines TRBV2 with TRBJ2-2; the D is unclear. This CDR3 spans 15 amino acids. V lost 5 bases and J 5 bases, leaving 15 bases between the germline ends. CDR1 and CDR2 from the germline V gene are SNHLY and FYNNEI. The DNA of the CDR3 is TGTGCCAGCAGTCGACTCGGAAGGAGTACCGGGGAGCTGTTTTTT. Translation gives CASSRLGRSTGELFF. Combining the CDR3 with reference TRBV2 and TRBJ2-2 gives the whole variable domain EPEVTQTPSHQVTQMGQEVILRCVPISNHLYFYWYRQILGQKVEFLVSFYNNEISEKSEIFDDQFSVERPDGSNFTLKIRSTKLEDSAMYFCASSRLGRSTGELFFGEGSRLTVL.

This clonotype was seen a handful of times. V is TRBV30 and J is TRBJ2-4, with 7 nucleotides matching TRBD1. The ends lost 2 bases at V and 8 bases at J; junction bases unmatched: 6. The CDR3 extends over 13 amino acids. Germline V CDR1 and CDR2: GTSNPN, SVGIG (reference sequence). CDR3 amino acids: CAWSSPGTDIQYF. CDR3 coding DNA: TGTGCCTGGAGTTCGCCCGGGACAGACATTCAGTACTTC.

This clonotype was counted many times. The CDR3 sequence: CASRGATDTQYF. In DNA form, the CDR3 reads TGTGCCAGCAGGGGAGCAACAGATACGCAGTATTTT. The chain couples TRBV2 to TRBJ2-3, with D possibly TRBD2 on 5 matching bases. Deletions cut 6 bases from V and 3 bases from J, with 7 bases between. Per germline, CDR1 SNHLY and CDR2 FYNNEI. The CDR3 runs 12 residues.

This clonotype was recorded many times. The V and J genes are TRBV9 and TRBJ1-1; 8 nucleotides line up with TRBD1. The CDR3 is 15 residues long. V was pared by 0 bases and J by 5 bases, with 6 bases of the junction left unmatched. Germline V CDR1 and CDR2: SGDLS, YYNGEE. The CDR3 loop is CASSVEVTGGTEAFF. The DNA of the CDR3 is TGTGCCAGCAGCGTAGAAGTTACAGGGGGAACTGAAGCTTTCTTT. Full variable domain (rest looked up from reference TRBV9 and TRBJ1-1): DSGVTQTPKHLITATGQRVTLRCSPRSGDLSVYWYQQSLDQGLQFLIQYYNGEERAKGNILERFSAQQFPDLHSELNLSSLELGDSALYFCASSVEVTGGTEAFFGQGTRLTVV.

The CDR3 region has the DNA TGCAGTGCTAGAGGTGACAGTAACAACTACGCTGAAGCTTTCTTT. Residues: CSARGDSNNYAEAFF. This rearrangement joins TRBV20-1 to TRBJ1-1; TRBD1 might be the D (5 bases). V was shortened by 1 base and J by 6 bases, with 18 bases between the two germline ends. Germline V lookup: CDR1 DFQATT, CDR2 SNEGSKA (reference sequence). The CDR3 has 15 residues.

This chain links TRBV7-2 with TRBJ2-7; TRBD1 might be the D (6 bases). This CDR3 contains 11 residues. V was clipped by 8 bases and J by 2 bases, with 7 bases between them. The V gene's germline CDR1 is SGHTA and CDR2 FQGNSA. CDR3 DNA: TGTGCCAGCGGACAGACCTACGAGCAGTACTTC. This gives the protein CASGQTYEQYF.